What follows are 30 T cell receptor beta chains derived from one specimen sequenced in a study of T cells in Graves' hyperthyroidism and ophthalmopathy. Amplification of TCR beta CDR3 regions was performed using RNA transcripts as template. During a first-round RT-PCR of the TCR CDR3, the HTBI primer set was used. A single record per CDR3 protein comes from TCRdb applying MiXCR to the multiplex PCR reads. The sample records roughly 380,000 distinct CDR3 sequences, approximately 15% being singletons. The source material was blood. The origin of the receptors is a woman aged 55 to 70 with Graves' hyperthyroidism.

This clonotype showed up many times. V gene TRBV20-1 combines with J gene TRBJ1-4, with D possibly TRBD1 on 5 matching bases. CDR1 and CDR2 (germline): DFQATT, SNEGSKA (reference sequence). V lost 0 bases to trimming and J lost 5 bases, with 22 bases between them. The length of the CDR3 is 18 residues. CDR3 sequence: CSARDESVFGGTNEKLFF. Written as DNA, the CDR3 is TGCAGTGCTAGAGATGAGTCTGTGTTTGGGGGTACAAATGAAAAACTGTTTTTT.

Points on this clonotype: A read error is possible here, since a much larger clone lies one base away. CDR3 region: CSVVFIRQETRYF. CDR3 nucleotide sequence: TGCAGCGTTGTATTCATTCGACAAGAGACCCGGTACTTC. The chain links TRBV29-1 to TRBJ2-5, with D hard to call. CDR3 length: 13 amino acids. Germline-derived CDR1 and CDR2 are SQVTM and ANQGSEA.

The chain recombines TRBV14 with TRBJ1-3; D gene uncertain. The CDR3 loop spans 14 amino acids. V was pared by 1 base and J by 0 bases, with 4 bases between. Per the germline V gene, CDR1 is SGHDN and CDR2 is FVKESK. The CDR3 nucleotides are TGTGCCAGCAGCCAAGGAGTCTCTGGAAACACCATATATTTT. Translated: CASSQGVSGNTIYF.

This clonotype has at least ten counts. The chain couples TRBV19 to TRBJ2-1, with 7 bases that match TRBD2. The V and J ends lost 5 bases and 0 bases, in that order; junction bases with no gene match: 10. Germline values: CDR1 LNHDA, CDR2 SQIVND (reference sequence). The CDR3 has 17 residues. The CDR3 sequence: CASSSPPGTNSYNEQFF. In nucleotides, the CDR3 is TGTGCCAGTAGTTCCCCGCCCGGGACTAACTCCTACAATGAGCAGTTCTTC.

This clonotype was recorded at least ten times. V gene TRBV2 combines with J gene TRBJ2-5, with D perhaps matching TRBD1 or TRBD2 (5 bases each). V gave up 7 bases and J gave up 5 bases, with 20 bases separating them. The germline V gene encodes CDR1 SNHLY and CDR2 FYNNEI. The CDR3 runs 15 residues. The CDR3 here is CASIQGHTRGETQYF. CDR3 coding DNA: TGTGCCAGCATCCAAGGACATACCCGAGGGGAGACCCAGTACTTC.

Here the CDR3 DNA reads TGTGCCTGGAGCGGAGTAGCGACGAACACCGGGGAGCTGTTTTTT. Translation: CAWSGVATNTGELFF. V and J are TRBV30 and TRBJ2-2, with D tentatively TRBD2 (5 bases). The germline gives CDR1 GTSNPN, CDR2 SVGIG (reference sequence). This CDR3 has 15 residues. Trimming pared 3 bases from V and 0 bases from J, leaving 11 bases between. The full variable domain, in which reference TRBV30 and TRBJ2-2 provide the parts outside the CDR3, is SQTIHQWPATLVQPVGSPLSLECTVEGTSNPNLYWYRQAAGRGLQLLFYSVGIGQISSEVPQNLSASRPQDRQFILSSKKLLLSDSGFYLCAWSGVATNTGELFFGEGSRLTVL.

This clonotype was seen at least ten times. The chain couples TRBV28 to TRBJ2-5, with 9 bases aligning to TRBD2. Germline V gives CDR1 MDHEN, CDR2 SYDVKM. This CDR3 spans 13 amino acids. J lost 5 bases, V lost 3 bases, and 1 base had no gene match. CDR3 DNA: TGTGCCAGCAGTTTCCTAGCGGGGGAGACCCAGTACTTC. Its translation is CASSFLAGETQYF. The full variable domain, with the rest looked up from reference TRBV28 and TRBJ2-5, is DVKVTQSSRYLVKRTGEKVFLECVQDMDHENMFWYRQDPGLGLRLIYFSYDVKMKEKGDIPEGYSVSREKKERFSLILESASTNQTSMYLCASSFLAGETQYFGPGTRLLVL.

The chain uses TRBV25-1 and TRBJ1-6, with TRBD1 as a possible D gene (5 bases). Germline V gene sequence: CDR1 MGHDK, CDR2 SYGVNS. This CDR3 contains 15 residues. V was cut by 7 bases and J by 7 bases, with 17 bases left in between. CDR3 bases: TGTGCCAGCAATGATGTCGGGGGGGGGAATTCACCCCTCCACTTT. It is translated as CASNDVGGGNSPLHF.

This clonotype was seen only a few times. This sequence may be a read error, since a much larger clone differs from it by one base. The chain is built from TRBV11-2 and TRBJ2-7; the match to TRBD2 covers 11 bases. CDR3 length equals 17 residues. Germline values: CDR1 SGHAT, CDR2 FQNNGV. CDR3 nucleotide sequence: TGTGCCGGCAGCTTAGTAGGACTAGCGGGCCTGGAGGACGAGCAGTACTTC. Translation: CAGSLVGLAGLEDEQYF.

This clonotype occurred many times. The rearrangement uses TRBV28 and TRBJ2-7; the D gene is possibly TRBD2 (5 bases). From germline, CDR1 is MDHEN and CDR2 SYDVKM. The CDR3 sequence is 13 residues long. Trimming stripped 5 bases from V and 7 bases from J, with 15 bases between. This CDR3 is CASSLDWFGEQYF. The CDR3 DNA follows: TGTGCCAGCAGTCTGGACTGGTTTGGGGAGCAGTACTTC.

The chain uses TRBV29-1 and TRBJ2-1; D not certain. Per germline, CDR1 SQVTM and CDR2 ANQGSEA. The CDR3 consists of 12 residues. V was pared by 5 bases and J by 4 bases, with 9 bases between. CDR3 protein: CSVLPSYNEQFF. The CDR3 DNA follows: TGCAGCGTTTTGCCTAGTTACAATGAGCAGTTCTTC.

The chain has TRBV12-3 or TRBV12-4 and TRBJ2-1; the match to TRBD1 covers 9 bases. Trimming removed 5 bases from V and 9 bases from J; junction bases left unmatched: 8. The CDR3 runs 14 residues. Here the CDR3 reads CASSKGQGNGEQFF. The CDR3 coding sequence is TGTGCCAGCAGTAAGGGACAGGGAAACGGTGAGCAGTTCTTC.

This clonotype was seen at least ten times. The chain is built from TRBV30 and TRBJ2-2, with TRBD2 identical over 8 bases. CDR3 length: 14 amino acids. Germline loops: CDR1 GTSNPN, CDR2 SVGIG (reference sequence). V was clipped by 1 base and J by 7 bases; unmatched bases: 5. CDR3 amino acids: CAWSGGLGNGELFF. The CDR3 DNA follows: TGTGCCTGGAGTGGGGGACTAGGTAACGGGGAGCTGTTTTTT.

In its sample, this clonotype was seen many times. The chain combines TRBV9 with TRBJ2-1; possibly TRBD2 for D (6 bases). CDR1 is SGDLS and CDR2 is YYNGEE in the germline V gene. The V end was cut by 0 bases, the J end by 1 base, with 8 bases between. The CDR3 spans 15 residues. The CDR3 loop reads CASSVGLGSYNEQFF. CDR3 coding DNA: TGTGCCAGCAGCGTAGGACTAGGATCCTACAATGAGCAGTTCTTC.

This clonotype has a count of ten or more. The CDR3 DNA reads as TGTGCCAGCAGCCTGGGCTCACTTGGCATTCAGTACTTC. Protein: CASSLGSLGIQYF. This rearrangement joins TRBV3-1 to TRBJ2-4, with D unresolved. Trimming took 4 bases from V and 9 from J, leaving 13 bases between them. This CDR3 comprises 13 residues. Germline assignment: CDR1 LGHDT and CDR2 YNNKEL (reference sequence).

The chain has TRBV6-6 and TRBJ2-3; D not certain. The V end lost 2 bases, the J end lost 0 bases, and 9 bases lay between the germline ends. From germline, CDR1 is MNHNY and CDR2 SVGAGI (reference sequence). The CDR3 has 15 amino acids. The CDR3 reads CASSYTGFSTDTQYF. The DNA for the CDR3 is TGTGCCAGCAGTTACACGGGTTTTAGCACAGATACGCAGTATTTT.

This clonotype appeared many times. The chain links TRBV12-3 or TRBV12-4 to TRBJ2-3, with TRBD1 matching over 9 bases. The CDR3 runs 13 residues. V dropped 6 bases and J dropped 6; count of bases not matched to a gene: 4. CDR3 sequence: CASRLGQGDTQYF. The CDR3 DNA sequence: TGTGCCAGCAGACTAGGACAGGGGGATACGCAGTATTTT.

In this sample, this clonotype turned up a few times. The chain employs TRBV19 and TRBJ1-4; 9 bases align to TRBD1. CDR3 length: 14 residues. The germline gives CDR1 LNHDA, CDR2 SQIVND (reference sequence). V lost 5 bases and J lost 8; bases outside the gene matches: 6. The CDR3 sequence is CASSWTGDPEKLFF. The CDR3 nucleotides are TGTGCCAGTAGTTGGACAGGGGATCCAGAAAAACTGTTTTTT.

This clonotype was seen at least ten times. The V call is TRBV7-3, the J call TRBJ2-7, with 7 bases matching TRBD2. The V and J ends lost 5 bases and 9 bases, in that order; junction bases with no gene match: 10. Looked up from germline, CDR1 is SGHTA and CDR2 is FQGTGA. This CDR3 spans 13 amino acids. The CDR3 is CASSPTGRGGQYF. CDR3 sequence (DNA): TGTGCCAGCAGCCCCACGGGGAGGGGTGGGCAGTACTTC.

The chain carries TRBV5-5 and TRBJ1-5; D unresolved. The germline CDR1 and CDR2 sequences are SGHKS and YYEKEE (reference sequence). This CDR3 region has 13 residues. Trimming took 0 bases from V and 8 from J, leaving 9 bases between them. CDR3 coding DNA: TGTGCCAGCAGCTTGGGTCCGGTAGAGCCCCAGCATTTT. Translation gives CASSLGPVEPQHF.

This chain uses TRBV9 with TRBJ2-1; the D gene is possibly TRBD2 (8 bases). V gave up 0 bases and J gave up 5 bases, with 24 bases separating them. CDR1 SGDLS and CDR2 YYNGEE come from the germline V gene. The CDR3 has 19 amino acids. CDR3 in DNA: TGTGCCAGCAGCGTAGTACAGGGGACTAGTGCGGGCCCTCACAATGAGCAGTTCTTC. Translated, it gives CASSVVQGTSAGPHNEQFF.

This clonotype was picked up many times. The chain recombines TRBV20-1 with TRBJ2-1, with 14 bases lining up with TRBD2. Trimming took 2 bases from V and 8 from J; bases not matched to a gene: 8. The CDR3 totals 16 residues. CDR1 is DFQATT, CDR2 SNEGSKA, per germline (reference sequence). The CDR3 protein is CSARPRGLAGGDEQFF. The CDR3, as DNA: TGCAGTGCTAGACCCAGAGGACTAGCGGGAGGCGATGAGCAGTTCTTC.

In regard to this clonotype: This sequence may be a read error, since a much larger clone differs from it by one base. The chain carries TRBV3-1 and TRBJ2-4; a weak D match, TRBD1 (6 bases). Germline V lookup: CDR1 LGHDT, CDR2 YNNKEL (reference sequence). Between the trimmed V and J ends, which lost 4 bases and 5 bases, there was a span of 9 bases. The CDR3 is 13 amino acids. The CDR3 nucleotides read TGTGCCAGCAGCCTATACAGGGAAAACATTCAGTACTTC. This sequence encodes CASSLYRENIQYF.

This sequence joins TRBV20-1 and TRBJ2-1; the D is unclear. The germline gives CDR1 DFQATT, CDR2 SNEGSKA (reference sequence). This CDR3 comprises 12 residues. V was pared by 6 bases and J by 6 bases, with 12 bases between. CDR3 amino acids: CSAPGISNEQFF. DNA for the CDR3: TGCAGTGCGCCGGGCATTTCCAATGAGCAGTTCTTC.

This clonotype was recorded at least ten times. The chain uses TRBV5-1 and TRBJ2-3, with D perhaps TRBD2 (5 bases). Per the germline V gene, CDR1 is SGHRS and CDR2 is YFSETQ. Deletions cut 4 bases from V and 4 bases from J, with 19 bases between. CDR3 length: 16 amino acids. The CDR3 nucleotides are TGCGCCAGCAGCCTATTAGCGAGTGCCGTCGCAGATACGCAGTATTTT. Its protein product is CASSLLASAVADTQYF.

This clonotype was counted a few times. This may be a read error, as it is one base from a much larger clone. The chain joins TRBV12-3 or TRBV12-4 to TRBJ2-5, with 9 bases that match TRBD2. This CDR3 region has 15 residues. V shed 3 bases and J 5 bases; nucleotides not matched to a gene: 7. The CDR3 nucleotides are TGTGCCAGCAGTTTGGTTAGCGGGAGTTATGAGACCCAGTACTTC. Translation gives CASSLVSGSYETQYF.

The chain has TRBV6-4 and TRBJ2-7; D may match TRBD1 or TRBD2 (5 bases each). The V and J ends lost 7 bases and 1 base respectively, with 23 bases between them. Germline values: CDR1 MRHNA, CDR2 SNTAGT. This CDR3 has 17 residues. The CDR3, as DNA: TGTGCCAGCACAAAGGGGACGGAGGATCCGGATTCCTACGAGCAGTACTTC. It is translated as CASTKGTEDPDSYEQYF.

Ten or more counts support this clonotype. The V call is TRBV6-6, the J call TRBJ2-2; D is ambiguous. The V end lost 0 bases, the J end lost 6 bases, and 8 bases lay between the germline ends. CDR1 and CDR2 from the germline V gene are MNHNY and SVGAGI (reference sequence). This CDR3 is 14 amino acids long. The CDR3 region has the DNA TGTGCCAGCAGTTACTCGAGAATGTCCGGGGAGCTGTTTTTT. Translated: CASSYSRMSGELFF.

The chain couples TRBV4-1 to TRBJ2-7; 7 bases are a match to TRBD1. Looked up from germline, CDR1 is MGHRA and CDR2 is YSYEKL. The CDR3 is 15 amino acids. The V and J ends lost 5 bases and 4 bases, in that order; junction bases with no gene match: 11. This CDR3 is CASSNRDSPAYEQYF. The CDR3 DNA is TGCGCCAGCAGCAACCGGGACAGCCCGGCGTACGAGCAGTACTTC.

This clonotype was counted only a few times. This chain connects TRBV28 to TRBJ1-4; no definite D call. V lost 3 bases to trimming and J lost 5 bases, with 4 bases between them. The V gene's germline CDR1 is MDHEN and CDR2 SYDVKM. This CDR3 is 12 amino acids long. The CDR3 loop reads CASSFINEKLFF. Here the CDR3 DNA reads TGTGCCAGCAGTTTTATAAATGAAAAACTGTTTTTT.